Reported below is one TCR beta chain. Its target is not known. Germline CDR1 reads LNHDA; CDR2 reads SQIVND (reference sequence). Trimming left V 6 bases short and J 0 bases short, with 12 bases between. The CDR3 is 15 residues long. What was sequenced were expressed TCRB transcripts, since all of the isolated RNA had been reverse transcribed. Clones were read by immunoSEQ multiplex PCR, and TCRdb kept only the in-frame ones, dropping some. Of 250,000 to 300,000 clones in the sample, roughly 8% were seen once. This specimen comes from a study of beta chain features in type 1 diabetes. The overall study: The patient and healthy donor groups were comparable for age, gender and cell yields.

Study conclusions and caveats: For patients, the naive, central memory and Treg TCRB repertoires appeared more alike than for healthy donors.

The V gene is TRBV19, the J gene TRBJ1-5; tentatively, D is TRBD1 (6 bases). The receptor's source is a woman between 18 and 30 years old in good health. The sample was central memory CD4+ T cells from blood. CDR3: CASSIQGHSNQPQHF. CDR3 sequence (DNA): TGTGCCAGTAGCATACAGGGACATAGCAATCAGCCCCAGCATTTT. The full variable domain, with the rest looked up from reference TRBV19 and TRBJ1-5, is DGGITQSPKYLFRKEGQNVTLSCEQNLNHDAMYWYRQDPGQGLRLIYYSQIVNDFQKGDIAEGYSVSREKKESFPLTVTSAQKNPTAFYLCASSIQGHSNQPQHFGDGTRLSIL.